The T cell receptor (beta chain) under discussion was sequenced for a study of beta chain features in type 1 diabetes. This clone showed up just a few times. Sequencing targeted expressed TCRB transcripts, as all isolated RNA had been reverse transcribed. TCRdb's table, derived via immunoSEQ multiplex PCR, lists solely in-frame clones and lacks some. The sample carries 900,000 or so clones, about a sixth recorded once. The germline gives CDR1 MNHEY, CDR2 SVGAGI. The V and J ends lost 5 bases and 4 bases respectively, with 17 bases between them. The CDR3 consists of 15 residues. The chain couples TRBV6-5 to TRBJ1-2; no clear D gene. Sequenced: naive CD4+ T cells from blood. This sequence was found in a woman younger than 35 in good health. CDR3 sequence reads: CASSADGRGGYGYTF. CDR3 DNA: TGTGCCAGCAGTGCAGACGGCCGTGGAGGCTATGGCTACACCTTC.